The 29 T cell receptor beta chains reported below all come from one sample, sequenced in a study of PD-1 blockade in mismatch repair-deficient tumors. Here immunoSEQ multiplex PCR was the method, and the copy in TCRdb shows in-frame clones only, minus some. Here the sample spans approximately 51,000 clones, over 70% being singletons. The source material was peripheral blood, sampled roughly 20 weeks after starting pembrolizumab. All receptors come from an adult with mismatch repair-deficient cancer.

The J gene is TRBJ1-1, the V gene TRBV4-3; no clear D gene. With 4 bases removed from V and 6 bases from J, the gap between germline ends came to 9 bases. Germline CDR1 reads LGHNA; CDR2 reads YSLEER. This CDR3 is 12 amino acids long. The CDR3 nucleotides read TGCGCCAGCAGCCGGCCAGGCCCTGAAGCTTTCTTT. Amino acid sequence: CASSRPGPEAFF.

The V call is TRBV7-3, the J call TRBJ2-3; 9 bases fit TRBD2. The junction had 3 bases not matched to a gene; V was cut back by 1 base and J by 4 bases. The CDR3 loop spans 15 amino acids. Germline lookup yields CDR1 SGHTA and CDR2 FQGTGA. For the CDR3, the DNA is TGTGCCAGCAGCTTAATAGCGGGAGCGGCAGATACGCAGTATTTT. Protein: CASSLIAGAADTQYF.

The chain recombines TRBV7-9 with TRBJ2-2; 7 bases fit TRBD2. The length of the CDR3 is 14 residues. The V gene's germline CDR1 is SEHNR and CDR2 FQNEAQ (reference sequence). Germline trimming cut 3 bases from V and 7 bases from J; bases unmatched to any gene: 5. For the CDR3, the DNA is TGTGCCAGCAGCTTCAGCGGGATGGGCGGGGAGCTGTTTTTT. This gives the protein CASSFSGMGGELFF.

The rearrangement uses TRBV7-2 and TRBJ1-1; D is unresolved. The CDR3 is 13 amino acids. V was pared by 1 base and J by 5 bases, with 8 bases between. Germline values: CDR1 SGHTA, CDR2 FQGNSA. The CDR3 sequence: CASSLGPATEAFF. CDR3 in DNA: TGTGCCAGCAGCTTAGGGCCGGCTACTGAAGCTTTCTTT.

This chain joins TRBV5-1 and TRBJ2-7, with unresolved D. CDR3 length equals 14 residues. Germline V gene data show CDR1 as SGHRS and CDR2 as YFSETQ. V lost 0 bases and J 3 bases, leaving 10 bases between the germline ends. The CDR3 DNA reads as TGCGCCAGCAGCTTGGTAGGGTCCAGCTACGAGCAGTACTTC. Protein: CASSLVGSSYEQYF.

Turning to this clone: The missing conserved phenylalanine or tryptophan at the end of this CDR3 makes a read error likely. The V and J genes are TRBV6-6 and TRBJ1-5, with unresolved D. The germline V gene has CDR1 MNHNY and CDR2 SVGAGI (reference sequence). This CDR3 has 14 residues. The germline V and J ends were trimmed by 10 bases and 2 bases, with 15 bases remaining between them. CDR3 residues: CATKLDYGNQPQHS. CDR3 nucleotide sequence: TGTGCCACCAAATTGGACTACGGCAATCAGCCCCAGCATTCT.

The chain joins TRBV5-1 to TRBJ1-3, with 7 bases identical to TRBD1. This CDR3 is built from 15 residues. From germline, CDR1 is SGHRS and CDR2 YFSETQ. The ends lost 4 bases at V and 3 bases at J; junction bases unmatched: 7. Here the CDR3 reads CASSRTGEFGNTIYF. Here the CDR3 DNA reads TGCGCCAGCAGCAGAACAGGGGAATTTGGAAACACCATATATTTT.

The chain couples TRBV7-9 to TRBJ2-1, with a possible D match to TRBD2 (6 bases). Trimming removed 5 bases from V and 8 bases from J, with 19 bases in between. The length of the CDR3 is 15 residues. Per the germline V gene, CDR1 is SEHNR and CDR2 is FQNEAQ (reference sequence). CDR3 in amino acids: CASSPRLGPDDEQFF. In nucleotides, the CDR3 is TGTGCCAGCAGCCCCCGACTAGGTCCGGACGATGAGCAGTTCTTC.

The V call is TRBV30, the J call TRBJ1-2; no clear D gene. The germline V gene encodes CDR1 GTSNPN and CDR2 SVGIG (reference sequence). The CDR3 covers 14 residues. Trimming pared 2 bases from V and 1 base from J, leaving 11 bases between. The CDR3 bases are TGTGCCTGGAGTCTTCTGGGTCATAACTATGGCTACACCTTC. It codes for CAWSLLGHNYGYTF.

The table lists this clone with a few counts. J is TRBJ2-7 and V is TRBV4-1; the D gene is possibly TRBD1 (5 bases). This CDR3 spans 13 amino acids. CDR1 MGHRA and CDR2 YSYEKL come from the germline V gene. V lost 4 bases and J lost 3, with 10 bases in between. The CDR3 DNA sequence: TGCGCCAGCAGCCGAGACAGTTTCTACGAGCAGTACTTC. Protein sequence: CASSRDSFYEQYF.

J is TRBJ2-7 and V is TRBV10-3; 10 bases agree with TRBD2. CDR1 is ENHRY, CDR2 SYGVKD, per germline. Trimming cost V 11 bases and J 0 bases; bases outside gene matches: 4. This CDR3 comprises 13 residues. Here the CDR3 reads CAVGTSDSYEQYF. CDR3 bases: TGTGCCGTCGGGACTAGCGACTCCTACGAGCAGTACTTC.

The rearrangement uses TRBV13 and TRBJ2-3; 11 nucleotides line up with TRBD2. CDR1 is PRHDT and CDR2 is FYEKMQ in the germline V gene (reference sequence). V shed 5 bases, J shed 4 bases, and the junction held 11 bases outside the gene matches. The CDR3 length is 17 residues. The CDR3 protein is CASSLAGGSVRPDTQYF. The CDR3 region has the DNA TGTGCCAGCAGCCTAGCGGGAGGCAGTGTACGGCCAGATACGCAGTATTTT.

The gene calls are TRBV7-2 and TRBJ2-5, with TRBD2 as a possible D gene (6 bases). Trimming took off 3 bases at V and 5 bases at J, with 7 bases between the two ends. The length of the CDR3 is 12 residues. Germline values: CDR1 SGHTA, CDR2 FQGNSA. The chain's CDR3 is CASSFGGETQYF. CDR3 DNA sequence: TGTGCCAGCAGCTTTGGGGGGGAGACCCAGTACTTC.

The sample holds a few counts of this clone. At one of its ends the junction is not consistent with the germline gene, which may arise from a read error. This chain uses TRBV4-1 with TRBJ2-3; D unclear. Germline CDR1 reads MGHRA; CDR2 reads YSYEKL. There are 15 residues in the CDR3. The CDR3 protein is CASSQELLETDTQYF. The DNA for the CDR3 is TGTGCCAGCAGCCAAGAGCTCCTAGAAACAGATACGCAGTATTTT.

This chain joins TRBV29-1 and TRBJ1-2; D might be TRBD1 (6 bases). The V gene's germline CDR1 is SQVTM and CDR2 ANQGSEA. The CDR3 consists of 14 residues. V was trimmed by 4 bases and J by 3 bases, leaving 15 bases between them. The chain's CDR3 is CSVGTSGGHYGYTF. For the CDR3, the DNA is TGCAGCGTTGGTACTTCGGGGGGCCACTATGGCTACACCTTC.

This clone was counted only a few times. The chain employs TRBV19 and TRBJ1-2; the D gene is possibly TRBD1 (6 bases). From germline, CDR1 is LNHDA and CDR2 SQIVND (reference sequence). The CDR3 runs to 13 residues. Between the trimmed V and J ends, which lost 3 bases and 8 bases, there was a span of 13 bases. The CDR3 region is CASSISQGGGYTF. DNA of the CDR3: TGTGCCAGTAGTATCTCACAGGGTGGGGGCTACACCTTC.

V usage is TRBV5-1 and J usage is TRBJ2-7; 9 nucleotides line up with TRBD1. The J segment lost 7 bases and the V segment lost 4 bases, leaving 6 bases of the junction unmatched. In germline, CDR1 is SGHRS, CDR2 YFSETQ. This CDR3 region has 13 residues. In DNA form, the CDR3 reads TGCGCCAGCAGCACAGGACAGGGGTGGGAGCAGTACTTC. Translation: CASSTGQGWEQYF. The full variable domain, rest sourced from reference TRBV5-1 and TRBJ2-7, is KAGVTQTPRYLIKTRGQQVTLSCSPISGHRSVSWYQQTPGQGLQFLFEYFSETQRNKGNFPGRFSGRQFSNSRSEMNVSTLELGDSALYLCASSTGQGWEQYFGPGTRLTVT.

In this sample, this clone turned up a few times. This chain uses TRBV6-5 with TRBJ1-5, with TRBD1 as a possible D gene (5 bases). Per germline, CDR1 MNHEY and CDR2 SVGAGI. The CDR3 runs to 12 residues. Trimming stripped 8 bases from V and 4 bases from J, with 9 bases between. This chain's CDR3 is CASRGVNQPQHF. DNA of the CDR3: TGTGCCAGCCGAGGGGTTAATCAGCCCCAGCATTTT.

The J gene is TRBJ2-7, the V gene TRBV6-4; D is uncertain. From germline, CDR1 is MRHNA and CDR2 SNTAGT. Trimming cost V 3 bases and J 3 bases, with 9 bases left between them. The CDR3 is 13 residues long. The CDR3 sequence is CASSEYLNYEQYF. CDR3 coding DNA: TGTGCCAGCAGTGAATATCTTAACTACGAGCAGTACTTC.

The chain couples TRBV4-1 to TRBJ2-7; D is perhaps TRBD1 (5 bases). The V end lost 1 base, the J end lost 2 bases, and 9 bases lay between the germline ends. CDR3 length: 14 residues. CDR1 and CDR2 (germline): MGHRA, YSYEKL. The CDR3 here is CASSQGLGAYEQYF. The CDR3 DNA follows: TGCGCCAGCAGCCAAGGGCTAGGGGCCTACGAGCAGTACTTC.

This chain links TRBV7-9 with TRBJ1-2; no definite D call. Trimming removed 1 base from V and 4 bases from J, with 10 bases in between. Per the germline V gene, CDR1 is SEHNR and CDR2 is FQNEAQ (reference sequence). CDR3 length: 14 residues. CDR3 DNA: TGTGCCAGCAGCTTAGGGGCAGACACCTATGGCTACACCTTC. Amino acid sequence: CASSLGADTYGYTF.

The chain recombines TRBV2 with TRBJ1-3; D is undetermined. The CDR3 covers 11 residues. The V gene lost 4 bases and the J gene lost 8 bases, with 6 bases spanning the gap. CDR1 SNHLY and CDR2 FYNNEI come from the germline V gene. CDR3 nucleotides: TGTGCCAGCAGTGTCGGGGACACCATATATTTT. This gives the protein CASSVGDTIYF.

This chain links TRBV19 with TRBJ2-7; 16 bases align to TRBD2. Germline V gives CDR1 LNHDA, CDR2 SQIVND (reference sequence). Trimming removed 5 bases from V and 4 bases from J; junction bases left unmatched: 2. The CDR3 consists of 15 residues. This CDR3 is CASSQGLAGGYEQYF. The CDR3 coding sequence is TGTGCCAGTAGTCAGGGACTAGCGGGAGGGTACGAGCAGTACTTC.

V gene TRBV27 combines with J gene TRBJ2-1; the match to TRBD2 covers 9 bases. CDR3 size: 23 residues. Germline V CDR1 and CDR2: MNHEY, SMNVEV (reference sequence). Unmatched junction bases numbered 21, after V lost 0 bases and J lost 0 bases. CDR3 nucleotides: TGTGCCAGCAGTTTATCTCCCTTTTACGGCGGGAGGGACACTTACAGCTCCTACAATGAGCAGTTCTTC. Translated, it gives CASSLSPFYGGRDTYSSYNEQFF.

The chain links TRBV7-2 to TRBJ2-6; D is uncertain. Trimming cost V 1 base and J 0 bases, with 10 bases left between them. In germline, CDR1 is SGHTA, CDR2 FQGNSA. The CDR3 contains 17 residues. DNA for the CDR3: TGTGCCAGCAGCTTAGTATTGGCGATCTCTGGGGCCAACGTCCTGACTTTC. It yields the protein CASSLVLAISGANVLTF.

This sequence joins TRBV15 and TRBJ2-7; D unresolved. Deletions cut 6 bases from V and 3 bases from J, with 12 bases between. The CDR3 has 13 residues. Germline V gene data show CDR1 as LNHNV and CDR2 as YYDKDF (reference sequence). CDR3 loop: CATSDADLYEQYF. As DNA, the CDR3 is TGTGCCACCAGTGACGCGGACCTCTACGAGCAGTACTTC.

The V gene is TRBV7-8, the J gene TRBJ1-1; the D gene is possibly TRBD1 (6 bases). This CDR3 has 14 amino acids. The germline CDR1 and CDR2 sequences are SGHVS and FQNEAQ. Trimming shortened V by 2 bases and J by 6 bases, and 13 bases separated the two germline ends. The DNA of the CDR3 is TGTGCCAGCAGCTTACCCGAAACAGGGTCTGAAGCTTTCTTT. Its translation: CASSLPETGSEAFF.

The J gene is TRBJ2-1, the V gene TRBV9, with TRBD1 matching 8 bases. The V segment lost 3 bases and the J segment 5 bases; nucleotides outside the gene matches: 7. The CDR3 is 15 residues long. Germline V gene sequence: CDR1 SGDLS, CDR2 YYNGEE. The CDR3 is CASSATGTGHNEQFF. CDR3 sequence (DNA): TGTGCCAGCAGCGCCACCGGGACAGGACACAATGAGCAGTTCTTC.

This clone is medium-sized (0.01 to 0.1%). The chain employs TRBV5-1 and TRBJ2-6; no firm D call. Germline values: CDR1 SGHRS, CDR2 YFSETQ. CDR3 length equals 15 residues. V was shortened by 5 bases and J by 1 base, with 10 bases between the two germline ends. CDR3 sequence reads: CASSRTESGANVLTF. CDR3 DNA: TGCGCCAGCAGTAGAACAGAGTCTGGGGCCAACGTCCTGACTTTC. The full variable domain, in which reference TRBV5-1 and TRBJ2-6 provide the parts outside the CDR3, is KAGVTQTPRYLIKTRGQQVTLSCSPISGHRSVSWYQQTPGQGLQFLFEYFSETQRNKGNFPGRFSGRQFSNSRSEMNVSTLELGDSALYLCASSRTESGANVLTFGAGSRLTVL.